Presented here are 5 T cell receptor beta chains from one specimen sequenced in a study of naive and memory T cell subsets. An equimolar mix of two oligonucleotides served as the beta constant-region primer for TRBC1 and TRBC2. Four rounds of PCR amplified the ligated cDNA using nested alpha and beta constant-region primers plus SP2. TCRdb fed the UMI-ligation and nested PCR reads into MiXCR, producing one record per CDR3 protein. The repertoire has about 120,000 distinct CDR3 sequences, 36% of them found once; the top ten carry less than 1%. The sample comprised central memory CD4+ T cells from blood. The receptor set was obtained from a human donor in good health.

This clonotype was found many times. This chain connects TRBV20-1 to TRBJ2-3; D unclear. CDR3 length: 15 amino acids. The germline V gene encodes CDR1 DFQATT and CDR2 SNEGSKA (reference sequence). Trimming left V 0 bases short and J 2 bases short, with 12 bases between. Written as DNA, the CDR3 is TGCAGTGCTAGAGATTCACCGGCCGTCACAGATACGCAGTATTTT. This gives the protein CSARDSPAVTDTQYF.

The CDR3 DNA reads TGTGCCAGCAGCCTCGACAGGGGTAATGAAAAACTGTTTTTT. Translating it yields CASSLDRGNEKLFF. The chain uses TRBV27 and TRBJ1-4, with 8 bases lining up with TRBD1. The V gene's germline CDR1 is MNHEY and CDR2 SMNVEV (reference sequence). The CDR3 has 14 amino acids. V shed 6 bases and J 4 bases; nucleotides not matched to a gene: 4.

The V and J genes are TRBV7-2 and TRBJ2-1, with 8 bases fitting TRBD1. This CDR3 region has 12 residues. Losses at the gene ends were 6 bases for V and 10 bases for J; bases not matched to a gene: 5. Germline V gives CDR1 SGHTA, CDR2 FQGNSA. CDR3 DNA: TGTGCCAGCAGTAGTAACAGGGGGGAGCAGTTCTTC. As protein: CASSSNRGEQFF.

The rearrangement links TRBV7-3 to TRBJ2-3, with D possibly matching TRBD2 (5 bases). CDR1 and CDR2 (germline): SGHTA, FQGTGA. This CDR3 comprises 14 residues. Trimming cost V 2 bases and J 4 bases, with 10 bases left between them. The CDR3 loop reads CASSLGLPPDTQYF. The CDR3 DNA reads TGTGCCAGCAGCTTAGGACTCCCGCCAGATACGCAGTATTTT.

The J gene is TRBJ2-1, the V gene TRBV28; D is unclear. The CDR3 has 13 residues. The V end lost 3 bases, the J end lost 6 bases, and 9 bases lay between the germline ends. CDR1 MDHEN and CDR2 SYDVKM come from the germline V gene. The CDR3, as DNA: TGTGCCAGCAGTTTCGTCCCGCCCAATGAGCAGTTCTTC. Protein sequence: CASSFVPPNEQFF.